This T cell receptor (beta chain) was profiled in a study of CD8 T cells in Susac syndrome. Study at large: Of the sequenced Susac syndrome patients, about 6 had active disease and eight were in remission.

The CDR3 is 12 amino acids. Trimming took off 5 bases at V and 7 bases at J, with 9 bases between the two ends. Germline loops: CDR1 SNHLY, CDR2 FYNNEI. Random hexamers served to reverse transcribe about 0.5 to 1 ug RNA. Amplification of TCR beta CDR3 was carried out by immunoSEQ multiplex PCR, which covered 54 Vbeta and 13 Jbeta segments. Using its own MiXCR run on the immunoSEQ multiplex PCR reads, TCRdb lists one record per CDR3 protein. The table shows 80,000 or so distinct CDR3 sequences, with 85% to 95% occurring only once. The rearrangement links TRBV2 to TRBJ1-5; a weak D match, TRBD1 (5 bases). The receptor's source is a human donor with Susac syndrome. Sequencing was done on a sample of CD4+ T cells from PBMCs. As DNA, the CDR3 is TGTGCCAGCAGTCCCAGGGTCCAGCCCCAGCATTTT. Translation gives CASSPRVQPQHF.